Sequencing of this T cell receptor (beta chain) was carried out in a study of regulatory T cells in long-lasting Graves disease. General observations from the study: Rather than thyroid tissue, only peripheral blood underwent study.

The time point here: newly diagnosed GD, antithyroid drugs for less than 3 months. Extracted PBMC RNA gave rise to the TCR library. The CDR3 is 15 amino acids. Trimming removed 3 bases from V and 0 bases from J, with 12 bases in between. Germline V CDR1 and CDR2: MNHEY, SVGAGI. The table lists this clonotype with many counts. As yet, its antigen is unknown. In building TCR beta libraries, iRepertoire HTBI primers were used together with Arm-PCR of CDR3 regions. TCRdb fed the multiplex PCR reads into MiXCR, producing one record per CDR3 protein. Found here are about 620,000 distinct CDR3 sequences, roughly 15% of them singletons; the top ten hold about 17%. In addition, the sample was reused for a study of T cells in Graves' hyperthyroidism and ophthalmopathy. That work states: The TCR CDR3 was amplified in a first-round RT-PCR using the HTBI primer set. Ophthalmopathy and stable hyperthyroidism were separated by a 13 V-J model.

The rearrangement joins TRBV6-5 to TRBJ2-7, with D unresolved. Sequenced here: peripheral blood mononuclear cells (PBMCs), sampled at new diagnosis, from a patient treated with antithyroid drugs. The origin of this receptor is a woman aged 25 to 39 with Graves disease. In DNA form, the CDR3 reads TGTGCCAGCAGTTATGGGCGGCCCAGCTCCTACGAGCAGTACTTC. As protein: CASSYGRPSSYEQYF.